These 32 T cell receptor beta chains share one sample of origin, sequenced in a study of cytomegalovirus exposure and HLA in healthy donors. PCR primers comprised 60 Vbeta and 13 Jbeta primers. This table comes from immunoSEQ multiplex PCR, and its TCRdb copy is limited to in-frame clones, with some not included. This listing includes under 75,000 clones. The sequencing sample was made of PBMCs. Receptor source: a female donor in good health and CMV-seropositive.

V usage is TRBV18 and J usage is TRBJ2-2; a possible D gene is TRBD2 (6 bases). The CDR3 length is 14 residues. Germline CDR1 and CDR2: KGHSH and LQKENI. V was clipped by 6 bases and J by 11 bases, with 19 bases between them. The CDR3 region has the DNA TGTGCCAGCTCTCAAACAAGGAGGGAGTCCGAGCTGTTTTTT. Protein sequence: CASSQTRRESELFF.

V is TRBV5-1 and J is TRBJ1-1; D is unclear. The CDR3 is 13 residues long. Trimming stripped 2 bases from V and 1 base from J, with 6 bases between. Germline V gives CDR1 SGHRS, CDR2 YFSETQ. CDR3 DNA sequence: TGCGCCAGCAGCTTCGAGGGGAACACTGAAGCTTTCTTT. Protein: CASSFEGNTEAFF.

V usage is TRBV7-8 and J usage is TRBJ2-1; TRBD2 might be the D (5 bases). Germline V gene lookup returns CDR1 SGHVS and CDR2 FQNEAQ. The length of the CDR3 is 15 residues. Trimming took 1 base from V and 7 from J, leaving 14 bases between them. The DNA of the CDR3 is TGTGCCAGCAGCTTAGGGAGCGGCGCCGGGAATGAGCAGTTCTTC. Protein product: CASSLGSGAGNEQFF.

The rearrangement joins TRBV5-1 to TRBJ2-7; no definite D call. From germline, CDR1 is SGHRS and CDR2 YFSETQ. This CDR3 spans 14 amino acids. Trimming left V 0 bases short and J 0 bases short, with 7 bases between. CDR3 sequence reads: CASSLGGHSYEQYF. For the CDR3, the DNA is TGCGCCAGCAGCTTGGGAGGTCACTCCTACGAGCAGTACTTC.

This rearrangement joins TRBV19 to TRBJ2-7, with TRBD1 identical over 9 bases. The CDR3 extends over 12 amino acids. Germline V lookup: CDR1 LNHDA, CDR2 SQIVND (reference sequence). Trimming removed 3 bases from V and 6 bases from J; junction bases left unmatched: 0. Here the CDR3 reads CASSMTGGEQYF. The DNA of the CDR3 is TGTGCCAGTAGTATGACAGGGGGCGAGCAGTACTTC.

J is TRBJ1-1 and V is TRBV5-1; the match to TRBD1 covers 7 bases. The CDR3 has 13 amino acids. V gave up 2 bases and J gave up 6 bases; unmatched junction bases: 4. Germline V gene lookup returns CDR1 SGHRS and CDR2 YFSETQ. The CDR3 region is CASSLDRVAEAFF. The CDR3 bases are TGCGCCAGCAGCTTAGACAGGGTCGCTGAAGCTTTCTTT. The full variable domain, with the rest looked up from reference TRBV5-1 and TRBJ1-1, is KAGVTQTPRYLIKTRGQQVTLSCSPISGHRSVSWYQQTPGQGLQFLFEYFSETQRNKGNFPGRFSGRQFSNSRSEMNVSTLELGDSALYLCASSLDRVAEAFFGQGTRLTVV.

The chain joins TRBV4-3 to TRBJ2-2; D gene unclear. The CDR3 consists of 16 residues. V was trimmed by 0 bases and J by 5 bases, leaving 13 bases between them. The germline CDR1 and CDR2 sequences are LGHNA and YSLEER. The CDR3 DNA sequence: TGCGCCAGCAGCCAAGATTCCCCAGGTGGGACCGGGGAGCTGTTTTTT. Amino acid sequence: CASSQDSPGGTGELFF.

The chain uses TRBV7-9 and TRBJ1-1, with D unresolved. CDR1 SEHNR and CDR2 FQNEAQ come from the germline V gene (reference sequence). This CDR3 contains 17 residues. Trimming took off 5 bases at V and 0 bases at J, with 19 bases between the two ends. The CDR3 nucleotides read TGTGCCAGCAGCCGAAAGAGGGTGGGAAACATGAACACTGAAGCTTTCTTT. The encoded protein is CASSRKRVGNMNTEAFF.

The chain joins TRBV6-6 to TRBJ1-2; 7 bases line up with TRBD1. Losses at the gene ends were 5 bases for V and 0 bases for J; bases not matched to a gene: 3. Germline V gives CDR1 MNHNY, CDR2 SVGAGI (reference sequence). This CDR3 is 14 amino acids long. Here the CDR3 reads CASSQQGPNYGYTF. The DNA of the CDR3 is TGTGCCAGCAGTCAACAGGGGCCTAACTATGGCTACACCTTC.

The V call is TRBV2, the J call TRBJ1-2; D possibly corresponds to TRBD1 (6 bases). The CDR3 is 13 residues long. Germline V gene data show CDR1 as SNHLY and CDR2 as FYNNEI. V lost 7 bases and J 4 bases, leaving 13 bases between the germline ends. CDR3 in amino acids: CASKEQGIYGYTF. The CDR3 nucleotides are TGTGCCAGCAAGGAACAGGGAATCTATGGCTACACCTTC. Combining the CDR3 with reference TRBV2 and TRBJ1-2 gives the whole variable domain EPEVTQTPSHQVTQMGQEVILRCVPISNHLYFYWYRQILGQKVEFLVSFYNNEISEKSEIFDDQFSVERPDGSNFTLKIRSTKLEDSAMYFCASKEQGIYGYTFGSGTRLTVV.

The genes are TRBV18 and TRBJ2-7; 9 bases fit TRBD2. CDR1 KGHSH and CDR2 LQKENI come from the germline V gene. The CDR3 length is 15 residues. J lost 4 bases, V lost 3 bases, and 7 bases had no gene match. This CDR3 reads CASSPASGTDYEQYF. The CDR3 DNA sequence: TGTGCCAGCTCACCCGCTAGCGGGACGGATTACGAGCAGTACTTC.

The rearrangement joins TRBV29-1 to TRBJ2-7, with TRBD1 as a possible D gene (5 bases). Germline values: CDR1 SQVTM, CDR2 ANQGSEA. V lost 5 bases to trimming and J lost 4 bases, with 15 bases between them. The CDR3 length is 13 residues. CDR3: CSVLIIQEYEQYF. CDR3 bases: TGCAGCGTTCTTATCATACAGGAATACGAGCAGTACTTC.

The chain links TRBV6-1 to TRBJ2-2, with a possible D match to TRBD2 (6 bases). The ends were cut back, 4 bases at V and 6 bases at J, with 12 bases in the middle. The CDR3 sequence is 14 residues long. Germline loops: CDR1 MNHNS, CDR2 SASEGT. CDR3 in amino acids: CASSGPGEAGELFF. The CDR3 nucleotides read TGTGCCAGCAGTGGCCCCGGGGAGGCCGGGGAGCTGTTTTTT.

The chain recombines TRBV7-2 with TRBJ1-1; TRBD1 matches at 9 bases. From germline, CDR1 is SGHTA and CDR2 FQGNSA. This CDR3 region has 16 residues. Trimming at V came to 5 bases and at J to 6 bases, leaving 13 bases not matched to a gene. CDR3 residues: CASSLTSGTGYAEAFF. CDR3 sequence (DNA): TGTGCCAGCAGCCTAACTTCAGGGACAGGGTACGCTGAAGCTTTCTTT. The full variable domain, its missing parts supplied by reference TRBV7-2 and TRBJ1-1, is GAGVSQSPSNKVTEKGKDVELRCDPISGHTALYWYRQSLGQGLEFLIYFQGNSAPDKSGLPSDRFSAERTGGSVSTLTIQRTQQEDSAVYLCASSLTSGTGYAEAFFGQGTRLTVV.

This sequence joins TRBV30 and TRBJ2-7; 9 bases agree with TRBD2. Germline V gene sequence: CDR1 GTSNPN, CDR2 SVGIG (reference sequence). V lost 3 bases, J lost 2 bases, and 5 bases stayed unmatched. CDR3 length: 14 residues. In nucleotides, the CDR3 is TGTGCCTGGAGAGACTCTAGCGGGGCCTACGAGCAGTACTTC. It specifies CAWRDSSGAYEQYF.

This chain joins TRBV18 and TRBJ2-2, with a weak D call TRBD2 (6 bases). V was clipped by 0 bases and J by 1 base, with 9 bases between them. The germline CDR1 and CDR2 sequences are KGHSH and LQKENI. This CDR3 comprises 16 residues. CDR3 loop: CASSPPEGQNTGELFF. CDR3 nucleotide sequence: TGTGCCAGCTCACCACCGGAGGGTCAGAACACCGGGGAGCTGTTTTTT.

V usage is TRBV5-1 and J usage is TRBJ1-2, with 11 bases that match TRBD1. This CDR3 region has 16 residues. V lost 3 bases and J lost 4; bases outside the gene matches: 8. Per the germline V gene, CDR1 is SGHRS and CDR2 is YFSETQ. The CDR3 is CASSWWTGGMVYGYTF. The CDR3 coding sequence is TGCGCCAGCAGCTGGTGGACAGGGGGCATGGTCTATGGCTACACCTTC. Full variable domain (missing parts from reference TRBV5-1 and TRBJ1-2): KAGVTQTPRYLIKTRGQQVTLSCSPISGHRSVSWYQQTPGQGLQFLFEYFSETQRNKGNFPGRFSGRQFSNSRSEMNVSTLELGDSALYLCASSWWTGGMVYGYTFGSGTRLTVV.

The chain recombines TRBV5-1 with TRBJ2-5, with 10 nucleotides matching TRBD1. The CDR3 has 16 residues. The junction had 6 bases not matched to a gene; V was cut back by 3 bases and J by 1 base. Germline V lookup: CDR1 SGHRS, CDR2 YFSETQ. The DNA of the CDR3 is TGCGCCAGCAGCTCGACGGGACAGGGGTCCCAAGAGACCCAGTACTTC. Its protein product is CASSSTGQGSQETQYF.

V and J are TRBV4-2 and TRBJ2-2; 7 positions agree with TRBD2. CDR1 LGHNA and CDR2 YNFKEQ come from the germline V gene. V lost 7 bases, J lost 6 bases, and 8 bases stayed unmatched. The CDR3 contains 14 residues. Written as DNA, the CDR3 is TGTGCCAGCAACGTGGGAGGGCCGGCCGGGGAGCTGTTTTTT. This sequence encodes CASNVGGPAGELFF.

V usage is TRBV7-9 and J usage is TRBJ2-3; D is ambiguous. Germline CDR1 is SEHNR and CDR2 is FQNEAQ (reference sequence). Between the trimmed V and J ends, which lost 1 base and 3 bases, there was a span of 14 bases. This CDR3 has 16 residues. The CDR3 DNA is TGTGCCAGCAGCTTAGGGCGGCTAGTCACGACAGATACGCAGTATTTT. It is translated as CASSLGRLVTTDTQYF.

The chain joins TRBV7-8 to TRBJ1-1; no firm D call. The CDR3 length is 14 residues. Germline V gene sequence: CDR1 SGHVS, CDR2 FQNEAQ. V was clipped by 7 bases and J by 6 bases, with 18 bases between them. This CDR3 is CASIPREGGSEAFF. As DNA, the CDR3 is TGTGCCAGCATACCCCGGGAAGGAGGGTCTGAAGCTTTCTTT.

The chain recombines TRBV5-4 with TRBJ2-7; D not resolved. V lost 5 bases and J 0 bases, leaving 12 bases between the germline ends. CDR1 is SGHNT and CDR2 is YYREEE in the germline V gene (reference sequence). The length of the CDR3 is 14 residues. CDR3 region: CASSRSSNSYEQYF. The CDR3 DNA sequence: TGTGCCAGCAGTCGGTCAAGCAACTCCTACGAGCAGTACTTC.

V is TRBV19 and J is TRBJ1-2, with unresolved D. Trimming left V 8 bases short and J 4 bases short, with 11 bases between. The CDR3 length is 12 residues. The germline V gene has CDR1 LNHDA and CDR2 SQIVND (reference sequence). For the CDR3, the DNA is TGTGCCAGTGGCGGCGGGGTCTATGGCTACACCTTC. This encodes CASGGGVYGYTF.

This rearrangement joins TRBV19 to TRBJ2-2, with D maybe TRBD2 (5 bases). Germline values: CDR1 LNHDA, CDR2 SQIVND (reference sequence). The V end was cut by 6 bases, the J end by 7 bases, with 21 bases between. The length of the CDR3 is 16 residues. CDR3 DNA sequence: TGTGCCAGTAGATATACGCGGACTGGTGGGTACGGGGAGCTGTTTTTT. This encodes CASRYTRTGGYGELFF.

V gene TRBV28 combines with J gene TRBJ2-7; 8 bases agree with TRBD1. V dropped 6 bases and J dropped 2; count of bases not matched to a gene: 12. CDR3 size: 16 residues. CDR1 MDHEN and CDR2 SYDVKM come from the germline V gene. CDR3 sequence: CASSRITQGDAYEQYF. Written as DNA, the CDR3 is TGTGCCAGCAGCCGCATCACACAGGGGGATGCCTACGAGCAGTACTTC.

This sequence joins TRBV5-8 and TRBJ2-5, with TRBD1 identical over 9 bases. This CDR3 region has 14 residues. Germline CDR1 is SGHTS and CDR2 is YDEGEE. The trim removed 5 bases at V and 7 bases at J, leaving 9 bases unmatched. The CDR3 DNA reads as TGTGCCAGCAGGTACACAGGGGGCCTATCGACCCAGTACTTC. It is translated as CASRYTGGLSTQYF.

This rearrangement joins TRBV4-1 to TRBJ2-7; D uncertain. The CDR3 covers 13 residues. Germline V CDR1 and CDR2: MGHRA, YSYEKL. Trimming removed 1 base from V and 7 bases from J, with 11 bases in between. The DNA of the CDR3 is TGCGCCAGCAGCCAAGTCGACCTCAGGGAGCAGTACTTC. It encodes CASSQVDLREQYF.

The rearrangement links TRBV7-6 to TRBJ2-5; 7 nucleotides match TRBD1. This CDR3 spans 15 amino acids. The V gene's germline CDR1 is SGHVS and CDR2 FNYEAQ. The V segment lost 3 bases and the J segment 1 base; nucleotides outside the gene matches: 5. The CDR3 DNA follows: TGTGCCAGCAGCTTTGGGACAGACACCCAAGAGACCCAGTACTTC. Its protein is CASSFGTDTQETQYF.

The chain is built from TRBV6-1 and TRBJ1-2; TRBD1 is a possible D gene (5 bases). CDR1 is MNHNS, CDR2 SASEGT, per germline. This CDR3 region has 14 residues. V lost 2 bases, J lost 2 bases, and 9 bases lay in between. CDR3 bases: TGTGCCAGCAGTGAATTTGACAGAAACTATGGCTACACCTTC. It encodes CASSEFDRNYGYTF.

This sequence joins TRBV19 and TRBJ1-3, with D tentatively TRBD1 (5 bases). The V and J ends lost 5 bases and 2 bases respectively, with 16 bases between them. Germline lookup yields CDR1 LNHDA and CDR2 SQIVND (reference sequence). The CDR3 covers 16 residues. CDR3 in amino acids: CASSPHRTSTGNTIYF. CDR3 nucleotide sequence: TGTGCCAGTAGTCCCCACCGGACAAGCACTGGAAACACCATATATTTT.

V usage is TRBV7-8 and J usage is TRBJ1-1; tentative D call: TRBD1 (6 bases). V was clipped by 2 bases and J by 5 bases, with 12 bases between them. This CDR3 has 14 residues. Germline CDR1 and CDR2: SGHVS and FQNEAQ. The CDR3: CASSLNRAGTEAFF. In DNA form, the CDR3 reads TGTGCCAGCAGCTTAAACAGGGCAGGAACTGAAGCTTTCTTT.

The chain couples TRBV9 to TRBJ2-1, with 8 bases identical to TRBD1. Germline CDR1 reads SGDLS; CDR2 reads YYNGEE. The CDR3 covers 16 residues. The junction had 8 bases not matched to a gene; V was cut back by 4 bases and J by 2 bases. Written as DNA, the CDR3 is TGTGCCAGCAGCCGGGAGCCAGGGGGCGCCTACAATGAGCAGTTCTTC. Protein sequence: CASSREPGGAYNEQFF.